The T cell receptor beta chain described here comes from a study of shared clonotypes between healthy human individuals. Study background: Three CD4 naive, three CD4 memory, two CD8 naive and one CD8 memory plate were used per donor.

The study's findings and limits: Naive subsets generally had larger estimated richness than memory subsets.

Regarding this clone: Its specificity is not known.

The CDR3 has 13 residues. The trim removed 7 bases at V and 5 bases at J, leaving 6 bases unmatched. Per the germline V gene, CDR1 is MDHEN and CDR2 is SYDVKM. Only in-frame clones appear in the TCRdb table, and some are missing; sequencing was by immunoSEQ multiplex PCR. The table lists more than 2 million clones, almost 96% of them singletons, with roughly 0.13% in the top ten. This TCR was recovered from a man younger than 35 in good health. Sequencing was performed on naive CD4+ T cells sorted from blood. Subset noted: CD45RA+ positively selected. This chain uses TRBV28 with TRBJ2-7; 9 nucleotides agree with TRBD1. CDR3 bases: TGTGCCAGCACCGGGACAGGGATGCACGAGCAGTACTTC. Its translation: CASTGTGMHEQYF.